This T cell receptor (beta chain) was found in a study of cytomegalovirus exposure and HLA in healthy donors. Turning to the study itself: About 85 million unique TCRs from HLA-typed donors were held in an early release of data.

Unrecorded immune exposures were likely, despite nominal health at sampling. The V segment lost 2 bases and the J segment 5 bases; nucleotides outside the gene matches: 8. The germline CDR1 and CDR2 sequences are MNHEY and SVGAGI. This CDR3 is built from 15 residues. Points on this clone: Its antigen is undetermined.

Whole-study findings and limits: Within a later analysis, the majority of CMV-associated TCR beta chains appeared HLA-restricted.

Primers for the PCR totalled 60 Vbeta and 13 Jbeta. TCRdb's copy holds only in-frame clones and misses some; the assay was immunoSEQ multiplex PCR. Of tens of thousands of clones listed, just under 80% are singletons. V and J are TRBV6-5 and TRBJ2-5, with TRBD2 matching over 7 bases. The specimen was PBMCs. The source of this sequence is a man aged 35 to 55 in good health and CMV-seronegative. The CDR3 coding sequence is TGTGCCAGCAGTTACGGGCTAGCGGCCAGGGAGACCCAGTACTTC. As protein: CASSYGLAARETQYF.